A selection of T cell receptor beta chains follows, all from one sample in a study of T cells in Graves' hyperthyroidism and ophthalmopathy. In TCRdb, the multiplex PCR reads were re-called with MiXCR into one record per CDR3 protein. The table has about 610,000 distinct CDR3 sequences, around 46% seen once. The specimen sequenced was peripheral blood or thyroid tissue (not recorded which). The receptors were gathered from a woman under 30 with Graves' hyperthyroidism. Each CDR3 is given with its conserved first and last residue. The D gene is left open where the match is weak. Expanded clones get a size class; other rows say once, few or many, or leave the size out.

d_gene: NA
v_gene: TRBV7-9
j_gene: TRBJ1-6
abundance: many
CDR3aa: CASSSSEVSLHF
CDR3nt: TGTGCCAGCAGCTCGTCAGAGGTTTCGCTCCACTTT

d_gene: NA
v_gene: TRBV11-1
j_gene: TRBJ2-7
abundance: NA
CDR3aa: CASTHRAGSEQYF
CDR3nt: TGTGCCAGCACCCACCGCGCCGGGAGCGAGCAGTACTTC

d_gene: NA
v_gene: TRBV12-5
j_gene: TRBJ2-7
abundance: many
CDR3aa: CASGLVDTSYEQYF
CDR3nt: TGTGCTAGTGGTTTGGTAGACACCTCCTACGAGCAGTACTTC

d_gene: TRBD1
v_gene: TRBV20-1
j_gene: TRBJ2-7
abundance: once
CDR3aa: CSANDRGYEQYF
CDR3nt: TGCAGTGCTAATGACAGGGGCTACGAGCAGTACTTC

d_gene: TRBD2
v_gene: TRBV20-1
j_gene: TRBJ2-3
abundance: NA
CDR3aa: CRGLAGLGGTQYF
CDR3nt: TGCAGGGGACTAGCGGGGCTAGGTGGTACGCAGTATTTT

d_gene: NA
v_gene: TRBV12-3/TRBV12-4
j_gene: TRBJ1-6
abundance: once
CDR3aa: CASSYTTARNSPLHF
CDR3nt: TGTGCCAGCAGTTACACGACAGCGCGTAATTCACCCCTCCACTTT

d_gene: NA
v_gene: TRBV13
j_gene: TRBJ2-1
abundance: NA
CDR3aa: CASSLGAGQFF
CDR3nt: TGTGCCAGCAGCTTAGGAGCGGGGCAGTTCTTC

d_gene: NA
v_gene: TRBV7-2
j_gene: TRBJ2-1
abundance: few
CDR3aa: CASSLTRVGDYSWEQFF
CDR3nt: TGTGCCAGCAGCTTAACGCGGGTCGGGGATTACTCTTGGGAGCAGTTCTTC

d_gene: NA
v_gene: TRBV10-3
j_gene: TRBJ1-4
abundance: NA
CDR3aa: CAISEADPGKLFF
CDR3nt: TGTGCCATCAGTGAGGCGGACCCTGGAAAACTGTTTTTT

d_gene: NA
v_gene: TRBV6-5
j_gene: TRBJ1-2
abundance: NA
CDR3aa: CASSYSPGTGRHGYTF
CDR3nt: TGTGCCAGCAGTTACTCGCCAGGGACGGGGCGACATGGCTACACCTTC

d_gene: NA
v_gene: TRBV7-2
j_gene: TRBJ1-2
abundance: many
CDR3aa: CASSQNYGYTF
CDR3nt: TGTGCCAGCAGCCAGAACTATGGCTACACCTTC

d_gene: NA
v_gene: TRBV30
j_gene: TRBJ2-7
abundance: NA
CDR3aa: CAWSFRPGKSYEQYF
CDR3nt: TGTGCCTGGAGTTTCCGTCCGGGGAAATCCTACGAGCAGTACTTC

d_gene: NA
v_gene: TRBV11-2
j_gene: TRBJ1-6
abundance: NA
CDR3aa: CASSLGAQGSYNSPLHF
CDR3nt: TGTGCCAGCAGCTTAGGGGCTCAAGGCTCCTATAATTCACCCCTCCACTTT

d_gene: TRBD1
v_gene: TRBV15
j_gene: TRBJ2-6
abundance: NA
CDR3aa: CATSRGLTGGVPTGADVLTF
CDR3nt: TGTGCCACCAGCAGAGGGCTGACAGGGGGCGTCCCCACCGGGGCCGACGTCCTGACTTTC

d_gene: NA
v_gene: TRBV29-1
j_gene: TRBJ1-1
abundance: many
CDR3aa: CSVDGMHKNTEAFF
CDR3nt: TGCAGCGTTGACGGGATGCACAAGAACACTGAAGCTTTCTTT

d_gene: TRBD1
v_gene: TRBV19
j_gene: TRBJ1-5
abundance: NA
CDR3aa: CATPPGQGARKSNQPQHF
CDR3nt: TGTGCCACCCCACCGGGACAGGGGGCGAGAAAAAGCAATCAGCCCCAGCATTTT

d_gene: NA
v_gene: TRBV12-3/TRBV12-4
j_gene: TRBJ2-5
abundance: NA
CDR3aa: CASKVRSAGYTGETQYF
CDR3nt: TGTGCCAGCAAAGTCCGGTCCGCAGGGTATACGGGCGAGACCCAGTACTTC

d_gene: NA
v_gene: TRBV7-6
j_gene: TRBJ2-7
abundance: many
CDR3aa: CASSHDRDYEQYF
CDR3nt: TGTGCCAGCAGCCATGACCGGGACTACGAGCAGTACTTC

d_gene: TRBD1
v_gene: TRBV4-1
j_gene: TRBJ1-4
abundance: many
CDR3aa: CASSQVRTGMANEKLFF
CDR3nt: TGCGCCAGCAGCCAAGTGAGGACAGGCATGGCTAATGAAAAACTGTTTTTT

d_gene: NA
v_gene: TRBV20-1
j_gene: TRBJ1-2
abundance: many
CDR3aa: CSARDQLRGRDGYTF
CDR3nt: TGCAGTGCTAGAGATCAGTTACGGGGGAGAGATGGCTACACCTTC

d_gene: TRBD2
v_gene: TRBV20-1
j_gene: TRBJ2-5
abundance: many
CDR3aa: CSARVGREETQYF
CDR3nt: TGCAGTGCTAGAGTAGGGAGGGAGGAGACCCAGTACTTC

d_gene: NA
v_gene: TRBV19
j_gene: TRBJ1-5
abundance: many
CDR3aa: CASSIDGAGLGNQPQHF
CDR3nt: TGTGCCAGTAGTATAGACGGGGCAGGGCTGGGCAATCAGCCCCAGCATTTT

d_gene: TRBD1
v_gene: TRBV7-2
j_gene: TRBJ2-5
abundance: many
CDR3aa: CASRSTRGLETQYF
CDR3nt: TGTGCCAGCCGTTCGACAAGGGGGCTGGAGACCCAGTACTTC

d_gene: NA
v_gene: TRBV4-3
j_gene: TRBJ1-5
abundance: many
CDR3aa: CASSQDIRPGRQPQHF
CDR3nt: TGCGCCAGCAGCCAAGATATTCGGCCAGGGCGTCAGCCCCAGCATTTT